The 10 T cell receptor beta chains below were found in one sample sequenced in a study of early T cells in non-severe SARS-CoV-2 infection. Using its own MiXCR run on the 5' RACE reads, TCRdb lists one record per CDR3 protein. In the table there are tens of thousands of distinct CDR3 sequences, over 5% of which are singletons. The sequencing here drew on whole blood, taken at baseline. The receptors derive from an adult who was a healthcare worker with PCR-confirmed SARS-CoV-2 infection or an uninfected control (not recorded which).

This clonotype was detected ten times or more. V gene TRBV11-2 combines with J gene TRBJ2-5, with D possibly matching TRBD2 (6 bases). The V gene lost 5 bases and the J gene lost 3 bases, with 10 bases spanning the gap. Per the germline V gene, CDR1 is SGHAT and CDR2 is FQNNGV. This CDR3 comprises 13 residues. The CDR3 loop is CASSRGGEETQYF. CDR3 nucleotides: TGTGCCAGCAGCCGTGGAGGGGAAGAGACCCAGTACTTC.

This clonotype was counted at least ten times. V usage is TRBV21-1 and J usage is TRBJ2-1; the DNA was not compared with TRBD2, the D call given in the table. TRBV21-1 is given as a pseudogene. The CDR3 is made up of 16 amino acids. This chain's CDR3 is CASSKGTSGAYNEQFF. As DNA, the CDR3 is TGTGCCAGCAGCAAAGGGACTAGCGGGGCCTACAATGAGCAGTTCTTC.

This clonotype was recorded a few times. At one end the junction does not follow the germline gene, possibly because of a read error. This chain connects TRBV7-7 to TRBJ1-1, with D unclear. CDR1 SSHAT and CDR2 FNYEAQ come from the germline V gene (reference sequence). The CDR3 is made up of 14 amino acids. The CDR3 protein is CASSPGNGNTEAFF. DNA of the CDR3: TGTGCTAGCAGCCCTGGCAACGGCAATACTGAAGCTTTCTTT.

The chain combines TRBV29-1 with TRBJ2-3, with TRBD1 matching over 8 bases. Losses at the gene ends were 6 bases for V and 2 bases for J; bases not matched to a gene: 7. The CDR3 contains 14 residues. Germline V gene sequence: CDR1 SQVTM, CDR2 ANQGSEA. The CDR3 loop is CSVEGQANTDTQYF. The CDR3 DNA sequence: TGCAGCGTCGAGGGACAGGCTAACACAGATACGCAGTATTTT.

This clonotype was detected a few times. V gene TRBV2 combines with J gene TRBJ1-5; 9 bases line up with TRBD1. Germline-derived CDR1 and CDR2 are SNHLY and FYNNEI. Losses at the gene ends were 6 bases for V and 3 bases for J; bases not matched to a gene: 6. This CDR3 is built from 15 residues. CDR3 in DNA: TGTGCCAGCAGGAGGGACAGGGTTAACAATCAGCCCCAGCATTTT. Encoded protein: CASRRDRVNNQPQHF. The full variable domain, completed using reference TRBV2 and TRBJ1-5, is EPEVTQTPSHQVTQMGQEVILRCVPISNHLYFYWYRQILGQKVEFLVSFYNNEISEKSEIFDDQFSVERPDGSNFTLKIRSTKLEDSAMYFCASRRDRVNNQPQHFGDGTRLSIL.

This clonotype was observed at least ten times. V usage is TRBV6-2 or TRBV6-3 and J usage is TRBJ2-7; no clear D gene. V lost 6 bases and J 6 bases, leaving 9 bases between the germline ends. The CDR3 contains 11 residues. CDR1 and CDR2 (germline): MNHEY, SVGEGT. The CDR3: CASSRVSEQYF. Written as DNA, the CDR3 is TGTGCCAGCAGCCGGGTTAGCGAGCAGTACTTC.

This clonotype was picked up many times. The chain uses TRBV29-1 and TRBJ1-3; D call uncertain. V shed 4 bases and J shed 4 bases, with 5 bases lying between them. This CDR3 region has 11 residues. The germline CDR1 and CDR2 sequences are SQVTM and ANQGSEA. CDR3: CSVVFGNTIYF. For the CDR3, the DNA is TGCAGCGTTGTGTTCGGAAACACCATATATTTT. Together with reference TRBV29-1 and TRBJ1-3, the CDR3 gives the full variable domain: SAVISQKPSRDICQRGTSLTIQCQVDSQVTMMFWYRQQPGQSLTLIATANQGSEATYESGFVIDKFPISRPNLTFSTLTVSNMSPEDSSIYLCSVVFGNTIYFGEGSWLTVV.

The rearrangement uses TRBV3-1 and TRBJ2-1; TRBD2 matches at 9 bases. CDR3 length equals 14 residues. Germline V CDR1 and CDR2: LGHDT, YNNKEL (reference sequence). J was trimmed by 8 bases and V by 4 bases; bases with no gene match: 6. CDR3 nucleotide sequence: TGTGCCAGCAGCCGGCCTAGCGGGGTCGATGAGCAGTTCTTC. It codes for CASSRPSGVDEQFF.

This clonotype was counted many times. In nucleotides, the CDR3 is TGTGCCAGCAGCCAATGGACCCGGGGGACCGGGGAGCTGTTTTTT. It specifies CASSQWTRGTGELFF. The chain recombines TRBV3-1 with TRBJ2-2; a possible D gene is TRBD2 (6 bases). The length of the CDR3 is 15 residues. V lost 2 bases and J lost 5, with 12 bases in between. Per the germline V gene, CDR1 is LGHDT and CDR2 is YNNKEL (reference sequence).

This clonotype has ten or more counts. This sequence joins TRBV19 and TRBJ1-5; no definite D call. Between the trimmed V and J ends, which lost 4 bases and 3 bases, there was a span of 10 bases. The CDR3 extends over 14 amino acids. The germline V gene encodes CDR1 LNHDA and CDR2 SQIVND (reference sequence). CDR3 coding DNA: TGTGCCAGTAGTACTGGACTCCACAATCAGCCCCAGCATTTT. Protein: CASSTGLHNQPQHF.